This T cell receptor (beta chain) was documented in a study of blood T cell repertoires in COVID-19. Per the study methods: Nucleated cell counts were estimated from reference gene primer amplification. Profiling relied on immunoSEQ multiplex PCR, and the TCRdb table lists in-frame clones only, not all of them. That table is the source of V, J and clone size, and D and trimming were worked out from the DNA. This table has some 380,000 clones, more than 70% appearing once. All enrollees were roughly 18 to 89 years old and from about 25 US areas. V lost 3 bases and J lost 4; bases outside the gene matches: 6. CDR3 size: 15 residues. CDR1 is SGHRS and CDR2 is YFSETQ in the germline V gene.

This sequence joins TRBV5-1 and TRBJ1-4, with 7 bases fitting TRBD1. The sequenced material came from PBMCs or T cells enriched from blood (not recorded which). The sequence derives from a man under 40 who had recovered from COVID-19. The CDR3 coding sequence is TGCGCCAGCAGCTCTGACAGGGTTGGTAATGAAAAACTGTTTTTT. Translation: CASSSDRVGNEKLFF.